The source of this T cell receptor (beta chain) is a study of CXCR3-negative and CXCR3-positive naive CD8 T cells. Whole-study results and caveats: TRB CDR3s of CXCR3-positive naive cells were more hydrophobic than those of CXCR3-negative naive cells. Whereas both naive subsets had comparably high diversity, memory CD8+ cells had much lower diversity.

In regard to this clonotype: Its antigen is as yet unknown.

Each TRB cDNA library was prepared by 5' RACE (with UMI labels). TCRdb reprocessed the 5' RACE reads; each CDR3 protein has one entry and no DNA is given. This sample's clone table lists some 120,000 distinct CDR3 sequences. Germline loops: CDR1 SGHDT, CDR2 YYEEEE. CDR3 length: 14 residues. The chain couples TRBV5-6 to TRBJ1-4. Sequencing was done on a sample of naive CXCR3+ CD8+ T cells from blood. The subset: CD45RO-CCR7+CD27+CD95- naive CD8+ T cells expressing CXCR3 (TNR3+). The sequence was collected from a human donor in good health. Some clones in this sample may be carry-over from other donors' samples. CDR3 region: CASSFRPTNEKLFF.